These 10 T cell receptor beta chains were all obtained from the same sample, sequenced in a study of tumor-infiltrating lymphocytes in primary liver carcinoma. From unsorted bulk tissue weighing roughly 17-32 mg, DNA and RNA were co-extracted. With a constant-region primer, TCR beta cDNA was made from around 520 ng of total RNA. Libraries of TCR beta came from three nested multiplex PCR rounds with slightly modified ARM-PCR. Use of TRBV1-TRBV30 forward primers with a C-beta reverse primer characterized the first two PCR rounds, which lasted around 11 cycles each. TCRdb processed the multiplex PCR reads anew with MiXCR; each CDR3 protein has one entry. The sample carries just under 45,000 distinct CDR3 sequences, about 73% recorded once. The sequencing sample was made of liver tumor tissue from sampling region 2. Noted subset: tumor region T2, inferior pole. These TCRs come from a man aged 35-49 years with primary liver carcinoma and hepatitis B virus infection.

In DNA form, the CDR3 reads TGTGCCAGCAGCCTTGAGAACGATGAGCAGTTCTTC. Translating it yields CASSLENDEQFF. The chain joins TRBV7-9 to TRBJ2-1, with no clear D. The germline V and J ends were trimmed by 5 bases and 8 bases, with 10 bases remaining between them. CDR1 is SEHNR and CDR2 is FQNEAQ in the germline V gene (reference sequence). The CDR3 runs to 12 residues.

Many counts were recorded for this clonotype. The rearrangement joins TRBV9 to TRBJ2-7, with 8 nucleotides matching TRBD1. Per the germline V gene, CDR1 is SGDLS and CDR2 is YYNGEE. Losses at the gene ends were 0 bases for V and 4 bases for J; bases not matched to a gene: 6. CDR3 length: 15 residues. CDR3: CASSVGDRSTYEQYF. The CDR3 bases are TGTGCCAGCAGCGTAGGGGACAGGTCGACGTACGAGCAGTACTTC.

This clonotype was seen a few times. It is likely a read error, because the conserved phenylalanine at the end of the CDR3 is missing. The V and J genes are TRBV6-1 and TRBJ1-5; D call uncertain. The CDR3 totals 14 residues. Germline assignment: CDR1 MNHNS and CDR2 SASEGT. This CDR3 is CASCEAREKALQHL. DNA of the CDR3: TGTGCCAGCTGTGAGGCGAGGGAAAAGGCGCTCCAGCATCTT.

This clonotype was picked up a small number of times. Mismatch with germline at one junction end may stem from a read error. The chain's CDR3 is CASSQPGLPRDTEAFF. CDR3 coding DNA: TGTGCCAGCAGCCAGCCGGGACTTCCAAGGGACACTGAAGCCTTCTTT. This sequence joins TRBV7-9 and TRBJ1-1, with a weak D call TRBD1 (6 bases). The CDR3 sequence is 16 residues long. Per germline, CDR1 SEHNR and CDR2 FQNEAQ (reference sequence). The full variable domain, completed using reference TRBV7-9 and TRBJ1-1, is DTGVSQNPRHKITKRGQNVTFRCDPISEHNRLYWYRQTLGQGPEFLTYFQNEAQLEKSRLLSDRFSAERPKGSFSTLEIQRTEQGDSAMYLCASSQPGLPRDTEAFFGQGTRLTVV.

This sequence joins TRBV5-1 and TRBJ1-1; tentatively, D is TRBD1 (5 bases). Germline V gene lookup returns CDR1 SGHRS and CDR2 YFSETQ. The CDR3 is 14 amino acids. The germline V and J ends were trimmed by 0 bases and 7 bases, with 13 bases remaining between them. In DNA form, the CDR3 reads TGCGCCAGCAGCTTGGTTGGAGGGACTATTGAAGCTTTCTTT. Its protein is CASSLVGGTIEAFF.

In the case of this clonotype: A read error is likely, as this CDR3 ends without the conserved phenylalanine or tryptophan. This chain links TRBV11-1 with TRBJ2-7; no clear D. Germline V lookup: CDR1 SGHAT, CDR2 FQDESV (reference sequence). Trimming stripped 7 bases from V and 5 bases from J, with 15 bases between. The CDR3 spans 13 residues. This CDR3 is CASMGKRSHEQYL. The CDR3, as DNA: TGTGCCAGCATGGGGAAGCGATCCCACGAGCAGTACCTC.

A word on this clonotype: The junction differs from germline at one of its ends, possibly a read error. The chain has TRBV7-8 and TRBJ1-2, with a tentative D call TRBD1 (5 bases). The germline V gene has CDR1 SGHVS and CDR2 FQNEAQ. The CDR3 totals 16 residues. CDR3 amino acids: CASSLAGRQGGYSYTF. CDR3 in DNA: TGTGCCAGCAGCTTAGCGGGCCGGCAGGGAGGCTATAGCTACACCTTC.

This clonotype ranks as medium-sized. In nucleotides, the CDR3 is TGTGCCAGCAGCTGGGCGGGGGACGAGCAGTACTTC. This sequence encodes CASSWAGDEQYF. The chain carries TRBV7-9 and TRBJ2-7, with 7 bases matching TRBD2. The J segment lost 5 bases and the V segment lost 4 bases, leaving 2 bases of the junction unmatched. Germline assignment: CDR1 SEHNR and CDR2 FQNEAQ (reference sequence). CDR3 length: 12 amino acids.

About this clonotype: A read error is possible here, since a much larger clone lies one base away. The conserved final phenylalanine or tryptophan is absent from the CDR3, which likely points to a read error. The chain joins TRBV29-1 to TRBJ2-5; possibly TRBD2 for D (5 bases). CDR1 is SQVTM, CDR2 ANQGSEA, per germline. The CDR3 has 11 residues. Written as DNA, the CDR3 is TGCAGCGTTGATCGGGGAGAGGCCCAGTACTAC. It translates to CSVDRGEAQYY.

On this clonotype itself: An end of the junction differs from the germline gene, which may be a read error. The chain links TRBV4-2 to TRBJ2-3; 11 bases fit TRBD2. CDR3 length equals 21 residues. Germline V CDR1 and CDR2: LGHNA, YNFKEQ. CDR3 residues: CVCSQGSGLAAYRFSTDMQYF. CDR3 nucleotides: TGTGTCTGCAGCCAAGGTTCGGGACTAGCGGCATATCGATTTAGCACAGATATGCAGTATTTT.